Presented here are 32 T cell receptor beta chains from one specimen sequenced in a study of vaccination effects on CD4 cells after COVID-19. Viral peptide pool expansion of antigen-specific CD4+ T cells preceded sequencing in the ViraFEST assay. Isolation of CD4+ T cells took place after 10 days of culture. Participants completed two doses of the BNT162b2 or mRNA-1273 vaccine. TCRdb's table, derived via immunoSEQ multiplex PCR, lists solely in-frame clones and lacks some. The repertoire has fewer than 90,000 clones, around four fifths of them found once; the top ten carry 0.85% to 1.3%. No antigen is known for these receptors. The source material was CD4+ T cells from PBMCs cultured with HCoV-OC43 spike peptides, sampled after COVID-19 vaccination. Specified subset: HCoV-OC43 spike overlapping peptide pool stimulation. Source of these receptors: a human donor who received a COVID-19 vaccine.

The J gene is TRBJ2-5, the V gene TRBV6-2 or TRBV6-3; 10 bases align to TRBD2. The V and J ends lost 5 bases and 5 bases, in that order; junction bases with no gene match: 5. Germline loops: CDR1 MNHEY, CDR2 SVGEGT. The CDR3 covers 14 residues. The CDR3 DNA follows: TGTGCCAGCAGTAGCGGGGGGGGCGATGAGACCCAGTACTTC. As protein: CASSSGGGDETQYF.

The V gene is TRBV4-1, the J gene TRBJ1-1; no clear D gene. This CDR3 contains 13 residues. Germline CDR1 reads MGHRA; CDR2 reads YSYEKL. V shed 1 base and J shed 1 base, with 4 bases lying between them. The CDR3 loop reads CASSQAGNTEAFF. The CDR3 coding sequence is TGCGCCAGCAGCCAAGCAGGGAACACTGAAGCTTTCTTT.

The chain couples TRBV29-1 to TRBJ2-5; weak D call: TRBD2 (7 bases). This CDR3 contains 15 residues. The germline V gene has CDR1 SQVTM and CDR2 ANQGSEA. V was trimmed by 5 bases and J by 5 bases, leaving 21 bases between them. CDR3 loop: CSVQKGGTRGETQYF. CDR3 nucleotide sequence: TGCAGCGTTCAAAAGGGGGGGACTCGGGGGGAGACCCAGTACTTC. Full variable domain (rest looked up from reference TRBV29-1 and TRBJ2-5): SAVISQKPSRDICQRGTSLTIQCQVDSQVTMMFWYRQQPGQSLTLIATANQGSEATYESGFVIDKFPISRPNLTFSTLTVSNMSPEDSSIYLCSVQKGGTRGETQYFGPGTRLLVL.

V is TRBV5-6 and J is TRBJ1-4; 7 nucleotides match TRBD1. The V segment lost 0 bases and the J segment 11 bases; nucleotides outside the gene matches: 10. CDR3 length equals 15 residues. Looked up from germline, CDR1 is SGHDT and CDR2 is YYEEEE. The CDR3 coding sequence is TGTGCCAGCAGCTTGGGCGACAGGGACTATGGGAAACTGTTTTTT. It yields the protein CASSLGDRDYGKLFF.

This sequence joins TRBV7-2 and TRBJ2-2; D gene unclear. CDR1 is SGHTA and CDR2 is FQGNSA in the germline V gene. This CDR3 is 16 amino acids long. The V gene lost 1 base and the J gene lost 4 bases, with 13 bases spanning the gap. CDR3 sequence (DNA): TGTGCCAGCAGCTTAGTCGGGCCAACTCTCACCGGGGAGCTGTTTTTT. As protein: CASSLVGPTLTGELFF.

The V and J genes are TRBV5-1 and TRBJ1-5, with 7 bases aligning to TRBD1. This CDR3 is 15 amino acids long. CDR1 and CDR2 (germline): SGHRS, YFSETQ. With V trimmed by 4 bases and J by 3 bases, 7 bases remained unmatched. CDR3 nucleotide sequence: TGCGCCAGCAGCCCCGACACAGGGGTCAATCAGCCCCAGCATTTT. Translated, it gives CASSPDTGVNQPQHF. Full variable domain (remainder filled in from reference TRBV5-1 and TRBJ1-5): KAGVTQTPRYLIKTRGQQVTLSCSPISGHRSVSWYQQTPGQGLQFLFEYFSETQRNKGNFPGRFSGRQFSNSRSEMNVSTLELGDSALYLCASSPDTGVNQPQHFGDGTRLSIL.

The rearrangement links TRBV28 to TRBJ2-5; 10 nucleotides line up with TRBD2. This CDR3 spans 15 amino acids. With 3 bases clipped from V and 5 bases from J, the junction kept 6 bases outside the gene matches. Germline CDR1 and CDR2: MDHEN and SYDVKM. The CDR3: CASSFQRGGMETQYF. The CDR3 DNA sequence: TGTGCCAGCAGTTTCCAGCGGGGGGGCATGGAGACCCAGTACTTC.

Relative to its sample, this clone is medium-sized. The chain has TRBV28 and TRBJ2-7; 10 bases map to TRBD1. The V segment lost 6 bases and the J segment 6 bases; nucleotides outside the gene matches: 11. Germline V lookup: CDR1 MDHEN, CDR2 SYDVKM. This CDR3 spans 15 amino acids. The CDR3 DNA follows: TGTGCCAGCAGCTCTTCCGGGACAGGGGCCTTCGAGCAGTACGTC. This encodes CASSSSGTGAFEQYV.

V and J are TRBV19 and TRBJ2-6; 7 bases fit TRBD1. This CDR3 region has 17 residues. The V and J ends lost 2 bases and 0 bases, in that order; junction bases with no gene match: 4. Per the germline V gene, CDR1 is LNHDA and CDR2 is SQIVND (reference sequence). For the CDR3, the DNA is TGTGCCAGTAGTATATGGACAGGACCCTCTGGGGCCAACGTCCTGACTTTC. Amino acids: CASSIWTGPSGANVLTF. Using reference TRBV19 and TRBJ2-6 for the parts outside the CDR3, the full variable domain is DGGITQSPKYLFRKEGQNVTLSCEQNLNHDAMYWYRQDPGQGLRLIYYSQIVNDFQKGDIAEGYSVSREKKESFPLTVTSAQKNPTAFYLCASSIWTGPSGANVLTFGAGSRLTVL.

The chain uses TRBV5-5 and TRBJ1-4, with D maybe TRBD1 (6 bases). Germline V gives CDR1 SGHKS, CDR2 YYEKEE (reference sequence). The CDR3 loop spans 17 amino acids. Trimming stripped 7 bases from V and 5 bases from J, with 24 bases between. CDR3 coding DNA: TGTGCCAGCTATTCTGGGGGGGCGAGGAGGATGAATGAAAAACTGTTTTTT. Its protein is CASYSGGARRMNEKLFF.

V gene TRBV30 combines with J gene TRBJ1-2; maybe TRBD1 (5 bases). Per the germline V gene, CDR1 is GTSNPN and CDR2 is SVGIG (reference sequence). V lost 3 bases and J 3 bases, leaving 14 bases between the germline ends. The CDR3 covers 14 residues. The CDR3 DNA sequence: TGTGCCTGGAGGGTATTAGACAGCTACTATGGCTACACCTTC. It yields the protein CAWRVLDSYYGYTF.

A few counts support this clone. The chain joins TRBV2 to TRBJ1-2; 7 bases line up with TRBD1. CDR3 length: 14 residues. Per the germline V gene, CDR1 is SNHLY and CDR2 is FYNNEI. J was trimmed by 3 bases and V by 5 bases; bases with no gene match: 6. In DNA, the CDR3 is TGTGCCAGCAGTCAGGGACAGCTCTACTATGGCTACACCTTC. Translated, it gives CASSQGQLYYGYTF.

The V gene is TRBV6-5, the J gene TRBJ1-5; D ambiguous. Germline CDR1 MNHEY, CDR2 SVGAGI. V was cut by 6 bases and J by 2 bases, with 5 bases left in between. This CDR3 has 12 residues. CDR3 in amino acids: CASRTGNQPQHF. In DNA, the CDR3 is TGTGCCAGCAGGACGGGCAATCAGCCCCAGCATTTT.

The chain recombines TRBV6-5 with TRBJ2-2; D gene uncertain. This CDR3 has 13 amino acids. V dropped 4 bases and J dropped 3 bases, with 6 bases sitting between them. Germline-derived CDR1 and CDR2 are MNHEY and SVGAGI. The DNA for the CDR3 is TGTGCCAGCAGTTTAGACCACACCGGGGAGCTGTTTTTT. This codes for CASSLDHTGELFF.

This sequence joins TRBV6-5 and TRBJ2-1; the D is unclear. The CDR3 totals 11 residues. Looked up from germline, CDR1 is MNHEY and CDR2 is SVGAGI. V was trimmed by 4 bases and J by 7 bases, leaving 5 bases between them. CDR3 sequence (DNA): TGTGCCAGCAGTTTCCGGAATGAGCAGTTCTTC. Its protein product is CASSFRNEQFF.

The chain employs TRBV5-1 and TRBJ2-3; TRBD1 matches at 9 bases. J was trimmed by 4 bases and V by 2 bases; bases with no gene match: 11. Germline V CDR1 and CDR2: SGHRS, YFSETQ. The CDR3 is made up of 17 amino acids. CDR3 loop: CASSFGTGTGFPDTQYF. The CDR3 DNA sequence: TGCGCCAGCAGCTTTGGGACCGGGACAGGGTTTCCAGATACGCAGTATTTT.

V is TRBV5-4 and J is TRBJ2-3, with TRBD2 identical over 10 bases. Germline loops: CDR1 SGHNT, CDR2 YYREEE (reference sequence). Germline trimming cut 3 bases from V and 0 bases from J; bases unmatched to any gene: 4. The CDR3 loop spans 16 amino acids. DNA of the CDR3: TGTGCCAGCAGCTCAAAAGCGGGGGGGAGCACAGATACGCAGTATTTT. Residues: CASSSKAGGSTDTQYF.

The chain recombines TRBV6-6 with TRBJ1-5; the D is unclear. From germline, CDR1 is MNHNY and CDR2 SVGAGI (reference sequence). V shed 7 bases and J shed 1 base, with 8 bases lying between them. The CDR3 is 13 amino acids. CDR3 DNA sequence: TGTGCCAGCACTGTGATCAGCAATCAGCCCCAGCATTTT. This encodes CASTVISNQPQHF.

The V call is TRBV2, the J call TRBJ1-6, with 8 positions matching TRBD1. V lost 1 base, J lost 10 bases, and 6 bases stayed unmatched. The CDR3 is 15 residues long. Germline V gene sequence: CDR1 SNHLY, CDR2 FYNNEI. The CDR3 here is CASSEGGQGSSPLHF. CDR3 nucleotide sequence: TGTGCCAGCAGTGAAGGAGGACAGGGCAGCTCACCCCTCCACTTT.

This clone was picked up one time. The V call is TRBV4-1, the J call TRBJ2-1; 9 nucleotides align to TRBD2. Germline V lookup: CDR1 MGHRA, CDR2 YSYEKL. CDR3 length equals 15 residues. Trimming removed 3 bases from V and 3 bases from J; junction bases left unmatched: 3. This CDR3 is CASSQARGGYNEQFF. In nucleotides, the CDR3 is TGCGCCAGCAGCCAGGCGCGGGGGGGCTACAATGAGCAGTTCTTC.

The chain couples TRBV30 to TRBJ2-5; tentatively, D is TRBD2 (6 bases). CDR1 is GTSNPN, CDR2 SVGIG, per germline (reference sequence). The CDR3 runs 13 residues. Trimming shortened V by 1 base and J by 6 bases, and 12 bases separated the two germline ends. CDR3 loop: CAWSGAGRKTQYF. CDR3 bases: TGTGCCTGGAGTGGGGCGGGGAGGAAGACCCAGTACTTC.

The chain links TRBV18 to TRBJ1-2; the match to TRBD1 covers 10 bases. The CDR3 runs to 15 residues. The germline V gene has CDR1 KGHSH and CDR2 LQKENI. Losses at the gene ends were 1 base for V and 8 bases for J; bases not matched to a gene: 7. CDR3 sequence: CASSPRGTGDRGYTF. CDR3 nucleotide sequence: TGTGCCAGCTCACCACGGGGGACAGGGGACCGCGGCTACACCTTC.

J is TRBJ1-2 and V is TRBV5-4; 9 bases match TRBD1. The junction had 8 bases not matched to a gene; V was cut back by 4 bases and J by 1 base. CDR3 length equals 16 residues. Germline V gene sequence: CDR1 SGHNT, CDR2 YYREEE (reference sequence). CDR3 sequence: CASSRTQGANNYGYTF. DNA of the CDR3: TGTGCCAGCAGCCGGACACAGGGGGCAAATAACTATGGCTACACCTTC.

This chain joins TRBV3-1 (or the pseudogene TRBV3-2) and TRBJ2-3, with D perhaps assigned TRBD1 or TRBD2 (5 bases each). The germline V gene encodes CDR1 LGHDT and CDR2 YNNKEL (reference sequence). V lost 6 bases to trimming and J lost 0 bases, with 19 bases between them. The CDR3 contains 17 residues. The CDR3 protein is CASRPTAGTRSTDTQYF. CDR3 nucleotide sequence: TGTGCCAGCAGGCCCACTGCCGGGACGAGGAGCACAGATACGCAGTATTTT.

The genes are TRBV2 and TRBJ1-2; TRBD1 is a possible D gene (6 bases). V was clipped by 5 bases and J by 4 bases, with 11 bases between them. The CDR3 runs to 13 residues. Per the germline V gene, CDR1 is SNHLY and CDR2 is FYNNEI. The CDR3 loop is CASSQQGTYGYTF. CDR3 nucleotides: TGTGCCAGCAGTCAGCAGGGGACCTATGGCTACACCTTC.

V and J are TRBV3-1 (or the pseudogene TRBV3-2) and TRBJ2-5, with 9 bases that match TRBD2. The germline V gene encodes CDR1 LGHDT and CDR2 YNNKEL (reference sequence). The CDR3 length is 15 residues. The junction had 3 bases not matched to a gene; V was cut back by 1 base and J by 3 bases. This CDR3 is CASSQAIAGEETQYF. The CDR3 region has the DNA TGTGCCAGCAGCCAAGCCATAGCGGGGGAAGAGACCCAGTACTTC.

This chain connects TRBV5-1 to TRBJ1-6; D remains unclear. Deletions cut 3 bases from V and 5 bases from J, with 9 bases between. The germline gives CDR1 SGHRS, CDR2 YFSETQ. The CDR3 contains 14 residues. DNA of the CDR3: TGCGCCAGCAGCTCTCAGAACGATAATTCACCCCTCCACTTT. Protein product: CASSSQNDNSPLHF. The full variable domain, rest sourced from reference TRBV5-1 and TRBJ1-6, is KAGVTQTPRYLIKTRGQQVTLSCSPISGHRSVSWYQQTPGQGLQFLFEYFSETQRNKGNFPGRFSGRQFSNSRSEMNVSTLELGDSALYLCASSSQNDNSPLHFGNGTRLTVT.

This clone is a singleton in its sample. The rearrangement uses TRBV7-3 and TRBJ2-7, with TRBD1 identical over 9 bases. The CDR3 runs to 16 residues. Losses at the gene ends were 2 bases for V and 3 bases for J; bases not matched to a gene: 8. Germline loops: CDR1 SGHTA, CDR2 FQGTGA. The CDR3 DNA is TGTGCCAGCAGCTTATGGGGGAGGACAGGGGACTACGAGCAGTACGTC. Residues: CASSLWGRTGDYEQYV.

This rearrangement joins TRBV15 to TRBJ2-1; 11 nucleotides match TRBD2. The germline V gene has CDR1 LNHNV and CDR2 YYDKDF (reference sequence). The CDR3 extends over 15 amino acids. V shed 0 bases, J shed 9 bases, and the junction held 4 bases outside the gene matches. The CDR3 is CATSRDTSGGFEQFF. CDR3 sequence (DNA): TGTGCCACCAGCAGAGACACTAGCGGGGGATTTGAGCAGTTCTTC.

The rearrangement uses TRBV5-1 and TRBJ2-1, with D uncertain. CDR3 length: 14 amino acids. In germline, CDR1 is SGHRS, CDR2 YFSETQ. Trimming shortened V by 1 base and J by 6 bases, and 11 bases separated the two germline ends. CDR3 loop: CASSLRAVSNEQFF. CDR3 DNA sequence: TGCGCCAGCAGCTTGAGGGCAGTCTCCAATGAGCAGTTCTTC.

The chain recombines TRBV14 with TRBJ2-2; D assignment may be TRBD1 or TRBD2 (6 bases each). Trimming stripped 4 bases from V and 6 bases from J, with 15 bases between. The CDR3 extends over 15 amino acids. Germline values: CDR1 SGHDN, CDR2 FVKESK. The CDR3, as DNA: TGTGCCAGCAGCCCTCTAGGGGGGAATCCCGGGGAGCTGTTTTTT. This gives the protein CASSPLGGNPGELFF.

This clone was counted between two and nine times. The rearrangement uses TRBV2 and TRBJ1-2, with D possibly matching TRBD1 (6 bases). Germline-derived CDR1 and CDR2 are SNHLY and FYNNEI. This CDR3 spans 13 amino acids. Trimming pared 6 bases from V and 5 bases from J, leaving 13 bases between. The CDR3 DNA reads TGTGCCAGCAGCGGCCAGGGGTTTTATGGCTACACCTTC. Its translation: CASSGQGFYGYTF.